A single sample is the source of the 16 T cell receptor beta chains below, sequenced in a study of blood T cell repertoires in COVID-19. The repertoire was sequenced with immunoSEQ multiplex PCR; TCRdb's copy has only in-frame clones and lacks some. This sample has 120,000 or so clones, with approximately 90% found just once. Sequenced material: peripheral blood. These receptors all stem from a human donor in a cohort sampled during active COVID-19.

The V and J genes are TRBV19 and TRBJ2-7; TRBD2 agrees at 11 bases. CDR3 length: 16 amino acids. Trimming took 4 bases from V and 2 from J; bases not matched to a gene: 7. The germline CDR1 and CDR2 sequences are LNHDA and SQIVND (reference sequence). CDR3 in amino acids: CASSNGLAGLPYEQYF. The CDR3 DNA follows: TGTGCCAGTAGTAACGGACTAGCGGGCCTTCCCTACGAGCAGTACTTC.

The J gene is TRBJ2-3, the V gene TRBV7-6; 10 bases align to TRBD2. V dropped 1 base and J dropped 4; count of bases not matched to a gene: 2. Germline CDR1 is SGHVS and CDR2 is FNYEAQ. This CDR3 contains 15 residues. This CDR3 is CASSLGLAGADTQYF. The CDR3 nucleotides are TGTGCCAGCAGCTTAGGGCTAGCGGGAGCAGATACGCAGTATTTT.

The chain links TRBV9 to TRBJ2-1; possibly TRBD2 for D (6 bases). The CDR3 has 15 residues. V lost 0 bases and J lost 2, with 9 bases in between. CDR1 is SGDLS, CDR2 YYNGEE, per germline. The CDR3 nucleotides read TGTGCCAGCAGCGTAGATCGGGGGACCTACAATGAGCAGTTCTTC. The encoded protein is CASSVDRGTYNEQFF.

The chain carries TRBV7-9 and TRBJ2-3; 8 bases fit TRBD2. V dropped 0 bases and J dropped 1; count of bases not matched to a gene: 6. This CDR3 has 17 residues. Germline V gives CDR1 SEHNR, CDR2 FQNEAQ (reference sequence). CDR3 DNA sequence: TGTGCCAGCAGCTTAGCTATGCGGGGGGTGGGCACAGATACGCAGTATTTT. Amino acid sequence: CASSLAMRGVGTDTQYF.

This clone has only a few counts. The V gene is TRBV19, the J gene TRBJ1-3, with 7 bases fitting TRBD1. The germline CDR1 and CDR2 sequences are LNHDA and SQIVND (reference sequence). The length of the CDR3 is 15 residues. Trimming at V came to 6 bases and at J to 8 bases, leaving 13 bases not matched to a gene. CDR3 protein: CASSARRTGRDTIYF. CDR3 sequence (DNA): TGTGCCAGTAGCGCCCGACGGACAGGTCGGGACACCATATATTTT.

J is TRBJ2-2 and V is TRBV5-6; TRBD2 might be the D (6 bases). V lost 4 bases and J lost 7, with 14 bases in between. The CDR3 is 14 amino acids. CDR1 is SGHDT and CDR2 is YYEEEE in the germline V gene. The CDR3 DNA follows: TGTGCCAGCAGCGCGGGACCGGTCGACGGGGAGCTGTTTTTT. This translates into CASSAGPVDGELFF.

The rearrangement uses TRBV27 and TRBJ2-5; TRBD1 matches 7 bases. The CDR3 is made up of 15 amino acids. Germline V gene data show CDR1 as MNHEY and CDR2 as SMNVEV (reference sequence). V shed 3 bases, J shed 4 bases, and the junction held 8 bases outside the gene matches. CDR3 bases: TGTGCCAGCAGTTTGACAGGGTGGTATGGAGAGACCCAGTACTTC. Protein: CASSLTGWYGETQYF.

The rearrangement joins TRBV7-9 to TRBJ1-1, with D possibly matching TRBD1 (6 bases). V lost 3 bases, J lost 6 bases, and 14 bases lay in between. The CDR3 is 14 residues long. Germline V lookup: CDR1 SEHNR, CDR2 FQNEAQ (reference sequence). The CDR3 spells CASSFGGLVAEAFF. The CDR3 DNA follows: TGTGCCAGCAGCTTTGGGGGCCTAGTTGCTGAAGCTTTCTTT.

The chain links TRBV2 to TRBJ2-2; 7 positions match TRBD2. Germline V gives CDR1 SNHLY, CDR2 FYNNEI. This CDR3 has 15 amino acids. Trimming took 6 bases from V and 3 from J; bases not matched to a gene: 7. The CDR3 region has the DNA TGTGCCAGCAGCCAGACACTAGCGTACACCGGGGAGCTGTTTTTT. It translates to CASSQTLAYTGELFF.

The chain links TRBV5-1 to TRBJ2-7, with 8 positions matching TRBD2. Germline CDR1 and CDR2: SGHRS and YFSETQ. This CDR3 region has 13 residues. The V segment lost 3 bases and the J segment 7 bases; nucleotides outside the gene matches: 6. Here the CDR3 DNA reads TGCGCCAGCAGCTACGGGAGGGCCGGGGAGCAGTACTTC. The encoded protein is CASSYGRAGEQYF.

The rearrangement uses TRBV7-6 and TRBJ2-7; TRBD2 agrees at 9 bases. This CDR3 spans 15 amino acids. The trim removed 1 base at V and 3 bases at J, leaving 4 bases unmatched. The germline V gene encodes CDR1 SGHVS and CDR2 FNYEAQ. CDR3 nucleotide sequence: TGTGCCAGCAGCTTAGGTCTAGCGGGACTCTACGAGCAGTACTTC. Amino acid sequence: CASSLGLAGLYEQYF.

This chain links TRBV7-9 with TRBJ1-4, with D tentatively TRBD1 (5 bases). Per germline, CDR1 SEHNR and CDR2 FQNEAQ (reference sequence). The CDR3 extends over 14 amino acids. Trimming removed 5 bases at V and 8 bases at J, with 15 bases between. This chain's CDR3 is CASSPSGGGEKLFF. DNA for the CDR3: TGTGCCAGCAGCCCTTCCGGGGGTGGAGAAAAACTGTTTTTT. The full variable domain, in which reference TRBV7-9 and TRBJ1-4 provide the parts outside the CDR3, is DTGVSQNPRHKITKRGQNVTFRCDPISEHNRLYWYRQTLGQGPEFLTYFQNEAQLEKSRLLSDRFSAERPKGSFSTLEIQRTEQGDSAMYLCASSPSGGGEKLFFGSGTQLSVL.

This clone was observed a few times. The V gene is TRBV2, the J gene TRBJ2-1; 11 bases agree with TRBD1. V shed 7 bases and J 8 bases; nucleotides not matched to a gene: 7. The germline V gene has CDR1 SNHLY and CDR2 FYNNEI. There are 14 residues in the CDR3. The CDR3 bases are TGTGCCAGCACCTGGACAGGGGGCGTGTATGAGCAGTTCTTC. Amino acids: CASTWTGGVYEQFF.

The V gene is TRBV13, the J gene TRBJ2-7, with TRBD1 matching over 7 bases. This CDR3 comprises 15 residues. The J segment lost 2 bases and the V segment lost 4 bases, leaving 8 bases of the junction unmatched. Germline CDR1 is PRHDT and CDR2 is FYEKMQ (reference sequence). The CDR3 region is CASSSTGTAPYEQYF. Here the CDR3 DNA reads TGTGCCAGCAGCTCCACCGGGACAGCCCCCTACGAGCAGTACTTC.

The chain recombines TRBV19 with TRBJ1-2, with 8 nucleotides matching TRBD1. The CDR3 has 13 residues. After removal of 7 bases from V and 8 bases from J, the junction contained 9 bases not matched to a gene. Germline V gene sequence: CDR1 LNHDA, CDR2 SQIVND (reference sequence). CDR3 DNA sequence: TGTGCCAGTAAACCCGACAGGGGCGGAGGCTACACCTTC. Residues: CASKPDRGGGYTF.

The chain links TRBV4-1 to TRBJ2-2; D gene ambiguous. The V end was cut by 1 base, the J end by 5 bases, with 8 bases between. Germline values: CDR1 MGHRA, CDR2 YSYEKL. The CDR3 spans 14 residues. CDR3 sequence reads: CASSQAEMTGELFF. The CDR3 DNA reads TGCGCCAGCAGCCAAGCGGAGATGACCGGGGAGCTGTTTTTT.